The 12 T cell receptor beta chains presented below share a single source sample, sequenced in a study of T cell changes during pregnancy in multiple sclerosis. Sequencing was performed with immunoSEQ multiplex PCR; in TCRdb, only in-frame clones are kept and a portion is missing. The sample has tens of thousands of clones; roughly 90% are singletons. Sample: CD4+ T cells from peripheral blood mononuclear cells, taken after pregnancy. The source of these receptors is a female donor with multiple sclerosis, enrolled in a pregnancy study.

V is TRBV30 and J is TRBJ2-2, with TRBD2 matching 14 bases. Germline V gene lookup returns CDR1 GTSNPN and CDR2 SVGIG (reference sequence). This CDR3 is built from 16 residues. V was clipped by 5 bases and J by 4 bases; unmatched bases: 6. CDR3: CAWRLAGGPSTGELFF. The CDR3 region has the DNA TGTGCCTGGCGACTAGCGGGGGGGCCGAGCACCGGGGAGCTGTTTTTT.

This sequence joins TRBV2 and TRBJ1-2, with D tentatively TRBD1 (5 bases). V shed 6 bases and J shed 8 bases, with 16 bases lying between them. The CDR3 consists of 13 residues. Germline loops: CDR1 SNHLY, CDR2 FYNNEI. CDR3 bases: TGTGCCAGCAGCCTCACTGGAGGGGAAGGCTACACCTTC. This codes for CASSLTGGEGYTF.

The gene calls are TRBV7-2 and TRBJ1-2; TRBD1 matches at 9 bases. Germline assignment: CDR1 SGHTA and CDR2 FQGNSA. The CDR3 runs to 13 residues. With 1 base clipped from V and 6 bases from J, the junction kept 0 bases outside the gene matches. The CDR3: CASSLGQGDGYTF. Here the CDR3 DNA reads TGTGCCAGCAGCTTAGGACAGGGGGATGGCTACACCTTC.

The chain is built from TRBV27 and TRBJ2-7; 7 nucleotides agree with TRBD2. The CDR3 has 18 amino acids. Germline V gives CDR1 MNHEY, CDR2 SMNVEV (reference sequence). V trimming: 3 bases; J trimming: 3 bases; junction bases outside the gene matches: 17. In nucleotides, the CDR3 is TGTGCCAGCAGTTTGGCCGCCCCGACTCGCGGGGGTAACTACGAGCAGTACTTC. It encodes CASSLAAPTRGGNYEQYF.

This rearrangement joins TRBV15 to TRBJ2-3; 7 positions match TRBD1. CDR1 LNHNV and CDR2 YYDKDF come from the germline V gene (reference sequence). CDR3 length equals 16 residues. With V trimmed by 4 bases and J by 2 bases, 9 bases remained unmatched. CDR3 region: CATSKGTEGVTDTQYF. CDR3 sequence (DNA): TGTGCCACCAGCAAAGGGACAGAAGGGGTCACAGATACGCAGTATTTT. Full variable domain (missing parts from reference TRBV15 and TRBJ2-3): DAMVIQNPRYQVTQFGKPVTLSCSQTLNHNVMYWYQQKSSQAPKLLFHYYDKDFNNEADTPDNFQSRRPNTSFCFLDIRSPGLGDTAMYLCATSKGTEGVTDTQYFGPGTRLTVL.

The V gene is TRBV18, the J gene TRBJ2-5, with 8 bases matching TRBD2. The CDR3 runs to 14 residues. The V segment lost 2 bases and the J segment 5 bases; nucleotides outside the gene matches: 4. Germline lookup yields CDR1 KGHSH and CDR2 LQKENI. Written as DNA, the CDR3 is TGTGCCAGCTCACCAGCGGGGGGCCACGAGACCCAGTACTTC. This sequence encodes CASSPAGGHETQYF.

The gene calls are TRBV29-1 and TRBJ1-2; D is unresolved. Germline CDR1 and CDR2: SQVTM and ANQGSEA. The V and J ends lost 3 bases and 4 bases respectively, with 18 bases between them. There are 15 residues in the CDR3. The CDR3 spells CSVEPFGSGSYGYTF. DNA for the CDR3: TGCAGCGTTGAGCCCTTTGGGTCGGGTAGCTATGGCTACACCTTC.

The chain employs TRBV6-5 and TRBJ2-7; D gene ambiguous. CDR1 is MNHEY, CDR2 SVGAGI, per germline. Trimming stripped 5 bases from V and 3 bases from J, with 11 bases between. The CDR3 extends over 13 amino acids. CDR3 protein: CASSPSSFYEQYF. The CDR3 DNA reads as TGTGCCAGCAGTCCCTCTAGTTTCTACGAGCAGTACTTC.

The chain uses TRBV6-1 and TRBJ2-3; D possibly corresponds to TRBD1 (5 bases). The germline gives CDR1 MNHNS, CDR2 SASEGT. The V gene lost 7 bases and the J gene lost 6 bases, with 14 bases spanning the gap. The CDR3 is 13 residues long. For the CDR3, the DNA is TGTGCCAGCAATGGGGCCTTGAGGGATACGCAGTATTTT. Translating gives CASNGALRDTQYF.

This rearrangement joins TRBV6-5 to TRBJ1-6; 7 bases fit TRBD1. V shed 0 bases and J 8 bases; nucleotides not matched to a gene: 4. Germline V CDR1 and CDR2: MNHEY, SVGAGI. The CDR3 extends over 15 amino acids. The CDR3 DNA reads TGTGCCAGCAGTTACTCCGACAGGGCAGATTCACCCCTCCACTTT. Protein product: CASSYSDRADSPLHF.

V and J are TRBV13 and TRBJ2-3, with 8 bases that match TRBD2. The CDR3 is 16 amino acids. Germline lookup yields CDR1 PRHDT and CDR2 FYEKMQ (reference sequence). The ends lost 0 bases at V and 1 base at J; junction bases unmatched: 3. The CDR3 spells CASSLGAGARTDTQYF. CDR3 in DNA: TGTGCCAGCAGCTTAGGAGCGGGGGCCCGCACAGATACGCAGTATTTT.

This clone has just a few counts. This chain links TRBV5-4 with TRBJ2-7; the D gene is possibly TRBD2 (5 bases). Trimming removed 4 bases from V and 12 bases from J, with 17 bases in between. The CDR3 runs to 12 residues. Germline CDR1 and CDR2: SGHNT and YYREEE (reference sequence). CDR3 nucleotide sequence: TGTGCCAGCAGCCCCCCGGGGTCACCCCCGTACTTC. It codes for CASSPPGSPPYF.